This TCR beta chain was recovered during a study of response to subunit inactivated influenza vaccine. From germline, CDR1 is DFQATT and CDR2 SNEGSKA (reference sequence). The CDR3 length is 11 residues. TCRdb ran MiXCR on the RT-PCR reads and lists one entry per CDR3 protein. The sample lists a few hundred thousand distinct CDR3 sequences, approximately 7.3% seen once, with approximately 14% in the top ten. The genes are TRBV20-1 and TRBJ2-7, with 13 positions matching TRBD2. The TCR was taken from a man aged 50-75 years who received an inactivated influenza vaccine. Source: PBMCs from blood, taken less than 30 months after vaccination. CDR3 DNA sequence: TGCAGCGGACTAGCGGGAGTCGAGCAGTACTTC. Protein: CSGLAGVEQYF.